This TCR beta chain was retrieved from a study of PD-1 blockade in classical Hodgkin lymphoma. Whole-study context: Nivolumab dosed at 3 mg/kg went to patients intravenously every 2 weeks. Whole-study findings and limits: Prior therapy or disease activity may underlie the repertoire differences, whose causes remain undefined.

The ends were cut back, 6 bases at V and 2 bases at J, with 22 bases in the middle. The germline CDR1 and CDR2 sequences are KGHSH and LQKENI. The CDR3 has 17 residues. In regard to this clone: The antigen is not known.

With no exception, relapse followed autologous stem cell transplantation in all patients, and brentuximab vedotin exposure varied. Patients' outcomes at their best amounted to complete response, partial response or progressive disease. Sequencing was performed with immunoSEQ multiplex PCR; in TCRdb, only in-frame clones are kept and a portion is missing. The table records tens of thousands of clones, 85% to 95% of them present only once. V and J are TRBV18 and TRBJ2-5, with no clear D. Sequenced here: peripheral blood mononuclear cells (PBMCs), sampled at baseline. This sequence originates from a human donor with classical Hodgkin lymphoma. In DNA, the CDR3 is TGTGCCAGCTCCGGCGTCCCTCCGGGTGCGAGGCAAGAGACCCAGTACTTC. This codes for CASSGVPPGARQETQYF.